The 9 T cell receptor beta chains below were found in one sample sequenced in a study of cytomegalovirus exposure and HLA in healthy donors. This PCR relied on a set of 60 Vbeta primers and 13 Jbeta primers. Sequencing was performed with immunoSEQ multiplex PCR; in TCRdb, only in-frame clones are kept and a portion is missing. The sample has about 190,000 clones, over 70% seen once. Input material: PBMCs. These receptors were obtained from a woman aged 30 to 39 in good health and CMV-seropositive.

V usage is TRBV5-5 and J usage is TRBJ2-3; D might be TRBD2 (5 bases). Germline V lookup: CDR1 SGHKS, CDR2 YYEKEE (reference sequence). The CDR3 length is 16 residues. The V gene lost 4 bases and the J gene lost 1 base, with 16 bases spanning the gap. This chain's CDR3 is CASSPLGGSGTDTQYF. The CDR3 nucleotides are TGTGCCAGCAGCCCTCTAGGTGGGAGCGGCACAGATACGCAGTATTTT.

This clone was counted a few times. The genes are TRBV18 and TRBJ1-3, with TRBD1 as a possible D gene (6 bases). Germline-derived CDR1 and CDR2 are KGHSH and LQKENI. Between the trimmed V and J ends, which lost 2 bases and 4 bases, there was a span of 18 bases. The CDR3 consists of 17 residues. The chain's CDR3 is CASSPEDWGLSGNTIYF. The DNA for the CDR3 is TGTGCCAGCTCACCAGAGGACTGGGGGCTCTCGGGAAACACCATATATTTT.

This sequence joins TRBV28 and TRBJ1-2; perhaps TRBD1 as D (5 bases). Trimming removed 6 bases from V and 4 bases from J, with 15 bases in between. Germline V lookup: CDR1 MDHEN, CDR2 SYDVKM. The CDR3 consists of 14 residues. The chain's CDR3 is CASSYTTDRYGYTF. For the CDR3, the DNA is TGTGCCAGCAGCTACACGACAGACCGCTATGGCTACACCTTC.

The chain carries TRBV6-5 and TRBJ1-1; the match to TRBD1 covers 10 bases. V trimming: 0 bases; J trimming: 6 bases; junction bases outside the gene matches: 4. The CDR3 extends over 15 amino acids. Germline V gene sequence: CDR1 MNHEY, CDR2 SVGAGI. CDR3 coding DNA: TGTGCCAGCAGTTACTCGACAGGGGGCATCGCTGAAGCTTTCTTT. This gives the protein CASSYSTGGIAEAFF.

The chain links TRBV5-1 to TRBJ1-2; D ambiguous. CDR3 size: 12 residues. V shed 5 bases and J shed 6 bases, with 11 bases lying between them. Per germline, CDR1 SGHRS and CDR2 YFSETQ. CDR3 DNA sequence: TGCGCCAGCAGGGAGGTAGGAGATGGCTACACCTTC. Its translation: CASREVGDGYTF.

The chain links TRBV27 to TRBJ2-7; maybe TRBD1 (6 bases). Germline values: CDR1 MNHEY, CDR2 SMNVEV (reference sequence). V gave up 5 bases and J gave up 5 bases, with 10 bases separating them. CDR3 size: 12 residues. For the CDR3, the DNA is TGTGCCAGCAGTACAGGGTACGACGAGCAGTACTTC. Translation: CASSTGYDEQYF.

V and J are TRBV4-2 and TRBJ2-2, with 16 nucleotides matching TRBD2. The germline V gene has CDR1 LGHNA and CDR2 YNFKEQ. The CDR3 spans 19 residues. V lost 0 bases, J lost 7 bases, and 8 bases stayed unmatched. The CDR3 protein is CASSQDRVGLAGGVGELFF. The CDR3 nucleotides are TGTGCCAGCAGCCAAGATAGAGTGGGACTAGCGGGAGGGGTCGGGGAGCTGTTTTTT.

The chain recombines TRBV5-1 with TRBJ2-7; 7 bases agree with TRBD2. This CDR3 has 16 residues. The germline gives CDR1 SGHRS, CDR2 YFSETQ. With V trimmed by 0 bases and J by 2 bases, 8 bases remained unmatched. The CDR3 protein is CASSLAPSTSAYEQYF. CDR3 DNA: TGCGCCAGCAGCTTGGCCCCCTCCACTAGCGCCTACGAGCAGTACTTC.

This clone was recorded at least ten times. In DNA form, the CDR3 reads TGTGCCAGCACTAGGAACATCTACAATGAGCAGTTCTTC. Residues: CASTRNIYNEQFF. This chain joins TRBV6-1 and TRBJ2-1, with no clear D. The CDR3 extends over 13 amino acids. Trimming cost V 7 bases and J 3 bases, with 10 bases left between them. CDR1 is MNHNS and CDR2 is SASEGT in the germline V gene.